This passage covers 3 T cell receptor beta chains from one sample sequenced in a study of cytomegalovirus exposure and HLA in healthy donors. Primers included in the PCR were 60 Vbeta and 13 Jbeta primers. Measured with immunoSEQ multiplex PCR; TCRdb has only the in-frame clones, and not every one. The table lists about 210,000 clones, 82% of them singletons. What was sequenced was PBMCs. The receptors derive from a man in his forties in good health and CMV-seropositive.

The chain is built from TRBV6-6 and TRBJ1-5; D unclear. Trimming pared 6 bases from V and 1 base from J, leaving 7 bases between. The CDR3 is 13 amino acids. Looked up from germline, CDR1 is MNHNY and CDR2 is SVGAGI (reference sequence). CDR3 region: CASRLTSNQPQHF. CDR3 coding DNA: TGTGCCAGCAGACTCACCAGCAATCAGCCCCAGCATTTT.

This chain links TRBV10-3 with TRBJ2-7, with D perhaps TRBD2 (6 bases). The ends were cut back, 3 bases at V and 3 bases at J, with 15 bases in the middle. CDR1 is ENHRY, CDR2 SYGVKD, per germline. The CDR3 length is 15 residues. Here the CDR3 reads CAISDNSGFNYEQYV. The DNA for the CDR3 is TGTGCCATCAGTGATAATAGCGGATTTAACTACGAGCAGTACGTC.

The genes are TRBV2 and TRBJ2-7, with TRBD2 matching 7 bases. V lost 11 bases to trimming and J lost 2 bases; unmatched junction nucleotides: 15. This CDR3 spans 15 amino acids. Germline V CDR1 and CDR2: SNHLY, FYNNEI. The CDR3 nucleotides are TGTGCCCAAAGGCGGAATAGCGGGCTCACCTACGAGCAGTACTTC. It translates to CAQRRNSGLTYEQYF. The full variable domain, in which reference TRBV2 and TRBJ2-7 provide the parts outside the CDR3, is EPEVTQTPSHQVTQMGQEVILRCVPISNHLYFYWYRQILGQKVEFLVSFYNNEISEKSEIFDDQFSVERPDGSNFTLKIRSTKLEDSAMYFCAQRRNSGLTYEQYFGPGTRLTVT.